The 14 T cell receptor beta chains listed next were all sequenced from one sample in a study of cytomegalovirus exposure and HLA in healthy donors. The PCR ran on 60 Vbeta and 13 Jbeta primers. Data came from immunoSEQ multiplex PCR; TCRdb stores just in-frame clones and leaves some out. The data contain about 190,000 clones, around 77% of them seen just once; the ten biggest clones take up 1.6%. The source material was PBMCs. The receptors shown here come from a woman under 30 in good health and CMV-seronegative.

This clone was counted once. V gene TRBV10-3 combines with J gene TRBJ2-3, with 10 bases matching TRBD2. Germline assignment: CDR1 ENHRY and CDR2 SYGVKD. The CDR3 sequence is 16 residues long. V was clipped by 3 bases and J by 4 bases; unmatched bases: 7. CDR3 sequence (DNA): TGTGCCATCAGTGACCTAAGCGGGGGGGCTGCAGATACGCAGTATTTT. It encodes CAISDLSGGAADTQYF.

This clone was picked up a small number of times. The CDR3 loop is CASSFGGGGGLADTQYF. DNA of the CDR3: TGTGCCAGCAGCTTCGGTGGCGGTGGCGGTCTGGCAGATACGCAGTATTTT. V gene TRBV7-9 combines with J gene TRBJ2-3, with unresolved D. V shed 3 bases and J shed 4 bases, with 20 bases lying between them. The CDR3 contains 17 residues. Germline V gene data show CDR1 as SEHNR and CDR2 as FQNEAQ (reference sequence).

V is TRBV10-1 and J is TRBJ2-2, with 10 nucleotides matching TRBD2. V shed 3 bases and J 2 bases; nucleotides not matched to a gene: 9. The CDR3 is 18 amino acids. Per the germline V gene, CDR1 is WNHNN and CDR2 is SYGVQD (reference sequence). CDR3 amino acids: CASSDITSGERNTGELFF. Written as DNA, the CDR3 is TGCGCCAGCAGTGATATTACTAGCGGGGAACGCAACACCGGGGAGCTGTTTTTT.

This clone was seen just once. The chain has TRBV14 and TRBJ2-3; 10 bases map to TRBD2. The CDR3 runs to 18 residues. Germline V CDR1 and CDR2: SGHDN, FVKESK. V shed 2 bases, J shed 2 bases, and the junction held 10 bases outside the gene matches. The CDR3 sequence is CASSQRSIAGGLTDTQYF. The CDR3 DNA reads TGTGCCAGCAGCCAACGATCCATAGCGGGAGGACTCACAGATACGCAGTATTTT.

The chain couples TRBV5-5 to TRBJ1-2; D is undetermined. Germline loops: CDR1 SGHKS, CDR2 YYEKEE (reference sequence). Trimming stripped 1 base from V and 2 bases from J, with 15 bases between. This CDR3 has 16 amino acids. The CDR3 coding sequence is TGTGCCAGCAGCTTGAGGCCAGAGTCGGGGAACTATGGCTACACCTTC. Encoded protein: CASSLRPESGNYGYTF. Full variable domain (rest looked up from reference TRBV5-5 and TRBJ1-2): DAGVTQSPTHLIKTRGQQVTLRCSPISGHKSVSWYQQVLGQGPQFIFQYYEKEERGRGNFPDRFSARQFPNYSSELNVNALLLGDSALYLCASSLRPESGNYGYTFGSGTRLTVV.

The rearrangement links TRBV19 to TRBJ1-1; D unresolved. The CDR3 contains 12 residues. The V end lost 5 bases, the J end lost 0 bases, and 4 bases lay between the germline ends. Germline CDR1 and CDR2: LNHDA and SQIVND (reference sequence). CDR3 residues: CASSYMNTEAFF. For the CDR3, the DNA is TGTGCCAGTAGTTACATGAACACTGAAGCTTTCTTT.

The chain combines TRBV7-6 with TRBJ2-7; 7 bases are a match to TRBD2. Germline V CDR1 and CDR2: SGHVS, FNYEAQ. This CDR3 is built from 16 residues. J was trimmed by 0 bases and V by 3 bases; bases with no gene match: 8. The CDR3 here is CASSFRSGASSYEQYF. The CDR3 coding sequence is TGTGCCAGCAGCTTTCGGAGCGGGGCAAGCTCCTACGAGCAGTACTTC.

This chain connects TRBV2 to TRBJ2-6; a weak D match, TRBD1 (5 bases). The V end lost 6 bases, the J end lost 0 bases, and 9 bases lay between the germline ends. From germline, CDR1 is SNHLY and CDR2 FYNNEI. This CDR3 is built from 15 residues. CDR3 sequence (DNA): TGTGCCAGCAGGGAGACAGACTCTGGGGCCAACGTCCTGACTTTC. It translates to CASRETDSGANVLTF.

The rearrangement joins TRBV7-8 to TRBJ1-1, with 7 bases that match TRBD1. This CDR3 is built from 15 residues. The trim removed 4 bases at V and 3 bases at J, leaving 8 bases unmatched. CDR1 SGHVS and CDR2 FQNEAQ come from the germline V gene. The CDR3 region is CASSSEQGLDTEAFF. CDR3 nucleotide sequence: TGTGCCAGCAGCTCGGAACAGGGGCTCGACACTGAAGCTTTCTTT.

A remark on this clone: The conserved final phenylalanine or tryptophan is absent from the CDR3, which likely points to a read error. This CDR3 reads CASSSSWGGNQPQHL. For the CDR3, the DNA is TGTGCCAGCAGTTCGTCTTGGGGGGGCAATCAGCCCCAGCATCTT. J is TRBJ1-5 and V is TRBV6-5; TRBD1 might be the D (5 bases). The V end lost 4 bases, the J end lost 2 bases, and 12 bases lay between the germline ends. The CDR3 is 15 residues long. Germline V lookup: CDR1 MNHEY, CDR2 SVGAGI.

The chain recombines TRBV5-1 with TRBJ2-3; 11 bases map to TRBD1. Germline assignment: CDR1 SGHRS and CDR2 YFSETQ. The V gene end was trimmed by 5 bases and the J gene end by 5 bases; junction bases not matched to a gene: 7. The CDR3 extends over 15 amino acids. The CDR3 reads CASRRGQGAVDTQYF. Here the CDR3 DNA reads TGCGCCAGCAGAAGAGGACAGGGGGCTGTAGATACGCAGTATTTT.

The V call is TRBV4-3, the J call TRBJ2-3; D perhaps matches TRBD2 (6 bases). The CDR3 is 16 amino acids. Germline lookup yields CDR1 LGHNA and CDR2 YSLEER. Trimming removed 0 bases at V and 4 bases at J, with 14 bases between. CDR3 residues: CASSQDTGGASDTQYF. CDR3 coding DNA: TGCGCCAGCAGCCAAGATACGGGCGGGGCGTCAGATACGCAGTATTTT.

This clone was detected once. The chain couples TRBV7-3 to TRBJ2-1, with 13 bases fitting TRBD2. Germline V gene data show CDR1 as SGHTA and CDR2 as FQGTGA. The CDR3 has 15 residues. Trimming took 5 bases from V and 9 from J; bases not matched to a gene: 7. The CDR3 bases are TGTGCCAGCAGCCTACTAGCGGGGGGGCAAGGTGAGCAGTTCTTC. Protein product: CASSLLAGGQGEQFF.

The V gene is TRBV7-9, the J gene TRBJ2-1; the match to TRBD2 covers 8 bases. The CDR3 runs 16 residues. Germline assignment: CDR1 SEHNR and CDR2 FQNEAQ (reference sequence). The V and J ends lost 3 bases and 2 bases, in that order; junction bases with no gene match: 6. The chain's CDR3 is CASSLIDGGAYNEQFF. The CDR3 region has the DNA TGTGCCAGCAGCTTGATAGACGGGGGGGCCTACAATGAGCAGTTCTTC.